What follows are 30 T cell receptor beta chains derived from one specimen sequenced in a study of patients and donors after allogeneic stem cell transplantation. MiXCR, applied by TCRdb to the RT-PCR reads, yields one record per CDR3 protein. The sample lists fewer than 180,000 distinct CDR3 sequences, approximately 35% occurring once. Sequenced sample: blood, either unsorted or a sorted T cell fraction (not recorded which). Receptor source: a human donor who was either an allogeneic HSCT recipient or a stem cell or donor lymphocyte infusion donor (not recorded which). It is not recorded whose cells these are; they may come from a transplant donor.

The chain has TRBV6-5 and TRBJ2-5, with D unclear. The germline CDR1 and CDR2 sequences are MNHEY and SVGAGI. CDR3 length equals 14 residues. V dropped 7 bases and J dropped 3 bases, with 15 bases sitting between them. This CDR3 reads CASTPLDVKETQYF. CDR3 nucleotides: TGTGCCAGCACCCCCTTGGACGTCAAAGAGACCCAGTACTTC.

This clonotype appeared a few times. CDR3 coding DNA: TGTGCCAGCGGGAGCACTGAAGCTTTCTTT. Translating gives CASGSTEAFF. The rearrangement uses TRBV7-9 and TRBJ1-1, with D hard to call. Germline values: CDR1 SEHNR, CDR2 FQNEAQ (reference sequence). The CDR3 length is 10 residues. Trimming took 8 bases from V and 4 from J, leaving 5 bases between them.

This clonotype was seen only a few times. V usage is TRBV12-3 or TRBV12-4 and J usage is TRBJ1-5; D may be TRBD1 (5 bases). Between the trimmed V and J ends, which lost 3 bases and 4 bases, there was a span of 13 bases. The length of the CDR3 is 15 residues. The CDR3 DNA is TGTGCCAGCAGTTTCAGCAAAGGGGCAAATCAGCCCCAGCATTTT. Translated: CASSFSKGANQPQHF.

This clonotype was counted only a few times. The rearrangement joins TRBV12-3 or TRBV12-4 to TRBJ1-1, with D unresolved. The CDR3 has 12 residues. The V end was cut by 5 bases, the J end by 10 bases, with 14 bases between. CDR3 residues: CASSRPVVGAFF. CDR3 nucleotides: TGTGCCAGCAGTCGCCCGGTGGTGGGAGCTTTCTTT.

The V call is TRBV6-4, the J call TRBJ2-1; 9 nucleotides align to TRBD2. J was trimmed by 4 bases and V by 5 bases; bases with no gene match: 9. This CDR3 comprises 16 residues. Germline V gives CDR1 MRHNA, CDR2 SNTAGT. The CDR3 protein is CASSQLAGQRYNEQFF. CDR3 nucleotide sequence: TGTGCCAGCAGTCAACTAGCGGGTCAGAGGTACAATGAGCAGTTCTTC.

The V and J genes are TRBV12-3 or TRBV12-4 and TRBJ1-3; tentatively, D is TRBD1 (6 bases). The CDR3 has 17 amino acids. The ends were cut back, 3 bases at V and 3 bases at J, with 18 bases in the middle. The CDR3 DNA follows: TGTGCCAGCAGTTTCGTTCGGGGGCGCCCCAGTGGAAACACCATATATTTT. As protein: CASSFVRGRPSGNTIYF.

In DNA form, the CDR3 reads TGCGCCAGCAGCTTGGAAGGCGGGTCGGCTAATGAGCAGTTCTTC. Amino acid sequence: CASSLEGGSANEQFF. This chain uses TRBV5-1 with TRBJ2-1, with a weak D call TRBD2 (5 bases). The V end lost 0 bases, the J end lost 7 bases, and 14 bases lay between the germline ends. CDR1 is SGHRS, CDR2 YFSETQ, per germline. The CDR3 is made up of 15 amino acids.

This clonotype was counted a few times. The chain couples TRBV15 to TRBJ1-2; 7 nucleotides match TRBD1. The CDR3 has 12 residues. V trimming: 5 bases; J trimming: 4 bases; junction bases outside the gene matches: 1. Germline CDR1 is LNHNV and CDR2 is YYDKDF (reference sequence). The CDR3 nucleotides read TGTGCCACCAGCGGGACAGTCTATGGCTACACCTTC. It codes for CATSGTVYGYTF.

A few counts support this clonotype. V gene TRBV15 combines with J gene TRBJ2-2, with D uncertain. CDR1 LNHNV and CDR2 YYDKDF come from the germline V gene (reference sequence). Trimming stripped 0 bases from V and 2 bases from J, with 7 bases between. The length of the CDR3 is 15 residues. For the CDR3, the DNA is TGTGCCACCAGCAGAGATCGCTTCAACACCGGGGAGCTGTTTTTT. It encodes CATSRDRFNTGELFF.

J is TRBJ1-1 and V is TRBV10-3, with D maybe TRBD1 (5 bases). Trimming pared 11 bases from V and 5 bases from J, leaving 12 bases between. Germline V CDR1 and CDR2: ENHRY, SYGVKD. The CDR3 covers 11 residues. The CDR3 DNA reads TGTGCCGTAACAGGAGGGACTGAAGCTTTCTTT. This gives the protein CAVTGGTEAFF.

This clonotype was seen a few times. The V gene is TRBV12-3 or TRBV12-4, the J gene TRBJ1-5, with D possibly TRBD1 on 5 matching bases. The CDR3 is 12 amino acids. Trimming stripped 3 bases from V and 7 bases from J, with 7 bases between. CDR3 loop: CASSFRGQPQHF. CDR3 coding DNA: TGTGCCAGCAGTTTCCGGGGGCAGCCCCAGCATTTT.

The J gene is TRBJ2-7, the V gene TRBV2; a possible D gene is TRBD1 (6 bases). V dropped 0 bases and J dropped 2 bases, with 11 bases sitting between them. The CDR3 has 15 amino acids. Germline V gene data show CDR1 as SNHLY and CDR2 as FYNNEI. The CDR3: CASSEAGQFPYEQYF. CDR3 DNA sequence: TGTGCCAGCAGTGAAGCTGGACAGTTCCCCTACGAGCAGTACTTC.

This chain links TRBV2 with TRBJ2-3, with a tentative D call TRBD1 (5 bases). Trimming shortened V by 2 bases and J by 2 bases, and 8 bases separated the two germline ends. Looked up from germline, CDR1 is SNHLY and CDR2 is FYNNEI. This CDR3 comprises 14 residues. The CDR3 is CASSEFRDTDTQYF. The CDR3 DNA sequence: TGTGCCAGCAGTGAATTCAGGGACACAGATACGCAGTATTTT.

This clonotype has only a few counts. The V gene is TRBV9, the J gene TRBJ1-1, with TRBD1 identical over 8 bases. V was pared by 3 bases and J by 8 bases, with 6 bases of the junction left unmatched. Germline V gene lookup returns CDR1 SGDLS and CDR2 YYNGEE. This CDR3 is built from 13 residues. CDR3 sequence: CASSDGTGPEAFF. The CDR3, as DNA: TGTGCCAGCAGCGACGGGACAGGCCCCGAAGCTTTCTTT.

The DNA for the CDR3 is TGTGCCAGCAGTTTAGCGCTCAATCAGCCCCAGCATTTT. This sequence encodes CASSLALNQPQHF. This rearrangement joins TRBV12-3 or TRBV12-4 to TRBJ1-5; unclear D gene. V lost 0 bases and J 3 bases, leaving 3 bases between the germline ends. The CDR3 runs 13 residues.

This chain joins TRBV30 and TRBJ2-7, with 10 bases identical to TRBD2. Germline V gene sequence: CDR1 GTSNPN, CDR2 SVGIG (reference sequence). The CDR3 runs 13 residues. Trimming cost V 7 bases and J 3 bases; bases outside gene matches: 6. The CDR3 loop is CASSGGAGYEQYV. CDR3 sequence (DNA): TGTGCCTCAAGCGGGGGGGCCGGCTACGAGCAGTACGTC.

The rearrangement uses TRBV20-1 and TRBJ1-2; D remains ambiguous. This CDR3 spans 13 amino acids. Trimming left V 2 bases short and J 8 bases short, with 15 bases between. CDR1 and CDR2 from the germline V gene are DFQATT and SNEGSKA (reference sequence). The CDR3 here is CSARPLSPGGYTF. CDR3 DNA: TGCAGTGCTAGACCGCTTTCACCTGGGGGCTACACCTTC.

The rearrangement links TRBV27 to TRBJ2-3; D not certain. This CDR3 is 15 amino acids long. The V and J ends lost 2 bases and 2 bases respectively, with 11 bases between them. The germline V gene has CDR1 MNHEY and CDR2 SMNVEV (reference sequence). The CDR3 loop is CASSLVPGNTDTQYF. The CDR3 bases are TGTGCCAGCAGTTTAGTCCCAGGAAACACAGATACGCAGTATTTT.

This sequence joins TRBV7-6 and TRBJ1-4; the match to TRBD1 covers 7 bases. Trimming cost V 6 bases and J 1 base; bases outside gene matches: 11. CDR1 and CDR2 (germline): SGHVS, FNYEAQ. The CDR3 extends over 17 amino acids. The CDR3 DNA follows: TGTGCCAGCAGTCGGGACAGCCCAATGAAAACTAATGAAAAACTGTTTTTT. As protein: CASSRDSPMKTNEKLFF. Complete variable domain (other parts from reference TRBV7-6 and TRBJ1-4): GAGVSQSPRYKVTKRGQDVALRCDPISGHVSLYWYRQALGQGPEFLTYFNYEAQQDKSGLPNDRFSAERPEGSISTLTIQRTEQRDSAMYRCASSRDSPMKTNEKLFFGSGTQLSVL.

In its sample, this clonotype was seen a few times. The chain couples TRBV5-1 to TRBJ2-3; no definite D call. CDR3 length: 12 amino acids. The V gene lost 5 bases and the J gene lost 6 bases, with 10 bases spanning the gap. The germline gives CDR1 SGHRS, CDR2 YFSETQ. The DNA for the CDR3 is TGCGCCAGCAGTCTGGGATACGATACGCAGTATTTT. Amino acid sequence: CASSLGYDTQYF.

This clonotype has only one observation. This chain joins TRBV11-2 and TRBJ2-5, with D hard to call. V lost 2 bases, J lost 5 bases, and 12 bases lay in between. Germline loops: CDR1 SGHAT, CDR2 FQNNGV. The CDR3 consists of 14 residues. The CDR3 loop is CASSLLDFAETQYF. CDR3 sequence (DNA): TGTGCCAGCAGCTTACTTGATTTCGCCGAGACCCAGTACTTC.

The chain uses TRBV29-1 and TRBJ1-1; 9 bases agree with TRBD1. Germline values: CDR1 SQVTM, CDR2 ANQGSEA. The J segment lost 3 bases and the V segment lost 1 base, leaving 6 bases of the junction unmatched. The length of the CDR3 is 15 residues. The DNA for the CDR3 is TGCAGCGTTGAAGTCTGGGACAGGGTTCACACTGAAGCTTTCTTT. It is translated as CSVEVWDRVHTEAFF.

This clonotype was recorded a few times. The V call is TRBV12-3 or TRBV12-4, the J call TRBJ1-2, with D possibly matching TRBD1 (6 bases). Trimming left V 4 bases short and J 3 bases short, with 12 bases between. The CDR3 spans 14 residues. The CDR3 sequence: CASSSQGRDYGYTF. In nucleotides, the CDR3 is TGTGCCAGCAGTTCGCAGGGGAGGGACTATGGCTACACCTTC.

The V gene is TRBV29-1, the J gene TRBJ2-3; 9 nucleotides align to TRBD2. V was pared by 3 bases and J by 4 bases, with 8 bases of the junction left unmatched. CDR1 and CDR2 from the germline V gene are SQVTM and ANQGSEA. The CDR3 has 15 residues. The CDR3 protein is CSVDPSGVQSDTQYF. The CDR3 DNA reads as TGCAGCGTTGATCCTAGCGGGGTTCAATCAGATACGCAGTATTTT.

This clonotype was counted only a few times. The rearrangement links TRBV12-3 or TRBV12-4 to TRBJ1-2, with a tentative D call TRBD1 (6 bases). The CDR3 has 16 amino acids. Trimming removed 2 bases at V and 6 bases at J, with 19 bases between. The CDR3 DNA sequence: TGTGCCAGCAGTTTAAGGGGGGCCCTCTTGACGAATGGCTACACCTTC. This gives the protein CASSLRGALLTNGYTF.

In this sample, this clonotype turned up a few times. J is TRBJ1-1 and V is TRBV12-5; the D is unclear. Trimming shortened V by 9 bases and J by 7 bases, and 12 bases separated the two germline ends. This CDR3 spans 11 amino acids. Germline CDR1 LGHNT, CDR2 FRNRAP. The DNA of the CDR3 is TGTGCTAGCCGGGGAGGCCGTGAAGCTTTCTTT. Translated, it gives CASRGGREAFF.

This chain connects TRBV6-2 or TRBV6-3 to TRBJ1-5; D not certain. Germline CDR1 is MNHEY and CDR2 is SVGEGT. This CDR3 is 12 amino acids long. Trimming left V 11 bases short and J 4 bases short, with 12 bases between. The CDR3 loop reads CAPPPGNQPQHF. The CDR3 DNA sequence: TGTGCCCCCCCACCGGGGAATCAGCCCCAGCATTTT.

This rearrangement joins TRBV20-1 to TRBJ1-5; weak D call: TRBD1 (6 bases). This CDR3 region has 14 residues. V was clipped by 0 bases and J by 6 bases, with 12 bases between them. Germline CDR1 is DFQATT and CDR2 is SNEGSKA (reference sequence). The CDR3 nucleotides read TGCAGTGCTAGAGAAAGCAGGGGACGTCAGCCCCAGCATTTT. Encoded protein: CSARESRGRQPQHF.

This rearrangement joins TRBV6-1 to TRBJ2-3; TRBD2 matches at 8 bases. Germline V gene data show CDR1 as MNHNS and CDR2 as SASEGT. V gave up 2 bases and J gave up 6 bases; unmatched junction bases: 7. The CDR3 contains 15 residues. As DNA, the CDR3 is TGTGCCAGCAGTGAAATTGCGGGGGGTTGGGATACGCAGTATTTT. Amino acids: CASSEIAGGWDTQYF.

This clonotype showed up just a few times. The chain recombines TRBV7-9 with TRBJ1-2; D gene uncertain. V lost 5 bases and J lost 10, with 11 bases in between. This CDR3 is built from 11 residues. Germline CDR1 reads SEHNR; CDR2 reads FQNEAQ (reference sequence). The chain's CDR3 is CASSNRGNYTF. CDR3 DNA sequence: TGTGCCAGCAGCAACAGAGGCAACTACACCTTC.